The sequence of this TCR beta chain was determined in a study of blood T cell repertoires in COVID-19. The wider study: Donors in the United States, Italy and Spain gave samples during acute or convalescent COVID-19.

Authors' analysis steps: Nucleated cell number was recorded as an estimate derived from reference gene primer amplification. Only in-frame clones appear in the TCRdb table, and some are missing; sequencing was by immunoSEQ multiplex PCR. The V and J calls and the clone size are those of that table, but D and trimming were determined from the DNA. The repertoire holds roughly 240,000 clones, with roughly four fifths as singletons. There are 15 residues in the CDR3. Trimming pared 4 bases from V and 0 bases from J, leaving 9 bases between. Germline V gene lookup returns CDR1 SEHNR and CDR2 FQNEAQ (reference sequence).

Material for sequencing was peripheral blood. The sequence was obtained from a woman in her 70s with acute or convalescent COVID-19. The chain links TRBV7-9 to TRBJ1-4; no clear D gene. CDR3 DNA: TGTGCCAGCAGCTCAAACAGAGCAACTAATGAAAAACTGTTTTTT. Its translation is CASSSNRATNEKLFF.